This T cell receptor beta chain was observed in a study of vaccination and CD4 T cells after COVID-19. Study results and caveats: The median count of SARS-CoV-2-reactive clonotypes rose from approximately 21 to 40, not significantly.

Specified treatment: approximately nine-day PBMC culture with coronavirus spike peptide pools or control peptides (ViraFEST assay). Each well held 2 million or so PBMCs in IL-2 (about 10 IU/ml) medium with approximately 10 ug/ml peptide pools. Germline V gives CDR1 LGHDT, CDR2 YNNKEL (reference sequence). V lost 1 base to trimming and J lost 0 bases; unmatched junction nucleotides: 2. The CDR3 has 17 residues. Turning to this clonotype: The target antigen is unknown.

Cultured CD4+ T cells had their DNA profiled by the Oncomine TCR Beta short-read assay. Each CDR3 protein gets one entry after TCRdb re-called the PCR reads with MiXCR. Of about 20,000 distinct CDR3 sequences listed, 35% to 50% are singletons. The receptor was derived from a human donor who had recovered from COVID-19. The V gene is TRBV3-1, the J gene TRBJ2-3, with 12 bases that match TRBD2. The specimen was CD4+ T cells from blood, cultured in vitro. Written as DNA, the CDR3 is TGTGCCAGCAGCCAAGCCGGACTAGCGGGGAGCACAGATACGCAGTATTTT. Amino acid sequence: CASSQAGLAGSTDTQYF.